The entry below gives a single T cell receptor beta chain sequence along with its context. The antigen it recognizes is unknown. There are no base qualities to consult, and no much larger clone falls within one base. The donors were healthy, HIV-negative adults with no recently reported acute infections or vaccinations. All donors were Caucasian adults living in Nashville, Tennessee, USA. For unsorted samples, tens of millions of PBMCs were counted and genomic DNA was extracted with the QIAamp DNA Blood Mini kit. Blood was obtained by leukapheresis, after which PBMCs were separated by Ficoll-Histopaque density gradient centrifugation and cryopreserved in liquid nitrogen vapor phase. Using the deep immunoSEQ assay, TCR CDR3 regions were amplified from genomic DNA by multiplex PCR. For each cell subset, the extracted genomic DNA was distributed evenly across all wells of several immunoSEQ 96-well plates, and each plate served as one replicate. For unsorted PBMC, each replicate PCR was loaded with approximately 330 ng genomic DNA, equivalent to tens of thousands of T cell genomes. Ten immunoSEQ deep assay plates were used to sequence the unsorted PBMC genomic DNA. Purified libraries were measured with a Qubit 3.0 fluorometer, size-checked on a Bioanalyzer 2100, and measured again with the KAPA Library Quantification kit. Each immunoSEQ 96-well plate was sequenced on its own single-read 150-cycle Illumina NextSeq 550 flow cell. The original pipeline was this. The immunoSEQ output contained only junctional sequences without quality scores, so filtering could not match that applied to full-length reads. To assign V/J genes and CDR3, sequences were annotated using PyIR, a Python wrapper for IgBLAST v1.9, with IMGT germline references. Reads were filtered out if the reads had weak V/J assignments (E-value above 1e-6), no CDR3, stop codons, out-of-frame junctions, or ambiguous translated residues. V3J clonotypes were defined by identical inferred V gene, J gene, and CDR3 amino acid sequence. The percentage overlap between two repertoires was calculated by dividing the number of shared unique clonotypes by the size of the smaller repertoire. Richness of each repertoire was evaluated using RTK rarefaction, the Chao1 estimator, and Recon v2.1 estimates of unobserved clonotypes. In its TCRdb copy, this immuneACCESS table keeps in-frame sequences only and misses some clones. Where compared with another copy, unresolved V genes explain less than half of these, and the others have no known cause. That table gives V, J and clone size, and the DNA gave D and trimming. The sample yields 550,000 to 600,000 clones; around 78% were counted once. The biggest ten clones account for about 12% of the sample.

V loses 3 bases at its end and J loses 0 bases; junction bases beyond the gene matches: 20. Inclusive of the bounding cysteine and phenylalanine, the CDR3 is 20 residues long. Just CDR3 DNA is preserved here, 60 bases in frame from base 1. CDR1 is given as MDHEN and CDR2 as SYDVKM, both from the germline V gene. The source of the sample is a study of shared clonotypes between healthy human individuals (TCRdb year 2020). Study-level background: A couple of women and three men aged 18 to 49 years were included in the cohort. To estimate repertoire size and how much clonotypes are shared between individuals, the study performed deep sequencing of blood TCR repertoires from a few healthy adults. Libraries were prepared and TCR repertoires were sequenced by different laboratories using diverse techniques, in order to increase sequencing depth and limit assay-specific biases. Leukapheresis yielded between about 0.85 and 10 billion PBMCs per donor.

General study outcomes and caveats: Because the study included only a small number of donors, the genetic and exposure-history diversity represented was limited. Pairwise subsampling indicated that sequencing depth was expected to affect the degree of clonotype sharing among donors. Sampling was restricted to blood, and TCR repertoires in tissues likely differ from the TCR repertoires found in blood.

Input material: PBMCs. Here the chain combines TRBV28 and TRBJ2-7; the central 7 bases match TRBD1. The clonotype originates from a woman in her forties in good health. Some clones in this sample may be carry-over from other donors' samples. The CDR3 protein: CASSFSSTLTGRESSYEQYF. The DNA reads TGTGCCAGCAGTTTCTCCTCAACTCTGACAGGGCGCGAGAGCTCCTACGAGCAGTACTTC. The variable domain in full, with residues beyond the CDR3 obtained from the reference TRBV28 and TRBJ2-7 genes, is DVKVTQSSRYLVKRTGEKVFLECVQDMDHENMFWYRQDPGLGLRLIYFSYDVKMKEKGDIPEGYSVSREKKERFSLILESASTNQTSMYLCASSFSSTLTGRESSYEQYFGPGTRLTVT.